Listed below are T cell receptor beta chains from one sample, sequenced in a study of CD8+CD57+ T cells in acquired aplastic anemia. One entry per CDR3 protein, called by TCRdb with MiXCR from the reads. The sample includes around 400,000 distinct CDR3 sequences, roughly 68% of them seen just once. The sample consisted of sorted CD4+, CD8+, or CD8+CD57+ T cells (not recorded which) from PBMCs. The receptors come from a human donor in good health, serving as a control. Both conserved end residues are part of each CDR3. The order of the fields is J gene, V gene, D gene, clone size, CDR3 protein, CDR3 DNA. The D gene is left open where the match is weak. Size is omitted from some rows. Given values are once, few, many or a class for expanded clones.

j_gene: TRBJ2-7; v_gene: TRBV7-2; d_gene: NA; abundance: NA; CDR3aa: CASSLHRGVNQPQF; CDR3nt: TGTGCCAGCAGCTTACACCGGGGCGTCAATCAGCCCCAGTTC
j_gene: TRBJ1-2; v_gene: TRBV11-2; d_gene: NA; abundance: NA; CDR3aa: CASSLAKLGADYGYTF; CDR3nt: TGCGCCAGCAGCTTGGCCAAGCTTGGGGCGGACTATGGCTACACCTTC
j_gene: TRBJ1-2; v_gene: TRBV9; d_gene: TRBD1; abundance: many; CDR3aa: CASSVGQGRDYGYTF; CDR3nt: TGTGCCAGCAGCGTAGGACAGGGTCGAGACTATGGCTACACCTTC
j_gene: TRBJ2-3; v_gene: TRBV24-1; d_gene: NA; abundance: NA; CDR3aa: CATSHSAVDTQYF; CDR3nt: TGTGCCACCAGCCACTCGGCTGTAGATACGCAGTATTTT
j_gene: TRBJ2-3; v_gene: TRBV24-1; d_gene: NA; abundance: NA; CDR3aa: CATSEYRAQSTDSQYF; CDR3nt: TGTGCCACCAGTGAGTACAGGGCTCAGAGCACAGATTCGCAGTATTTT
j_gene: TRBJ2-7; v_gene: TRBV30; d_gene: TRBD1; abundance: NA; CDR3aa: CAWSVGTGRNKQYF; CDR3nt: TGTGCCTGGAGTGTTGGGACAGGGCGCAACAAGCAGTACTTC
j_gene: TRBJ1-5; v_gene: TRBV7-9; d_gene: NA; abundance: NA; CDR3aa: CASSLQGTDQPQHF; CDR3nt: TGTGCCAGCAGCTTACAGGGTACCGATCAGCCCCAGCATTTT
j_gene: TRBJ2-3; v_gene: TRBV5-1; d_gene: NA; abundance: NA; CDR3aa: CASSPENMNTTQYF; CDR3nt: TGTGCCAGCAGCCCAGAAAATATGAACACTACGCAGTATTTT
j_gene: TRBJ2-7; v_gene: TRBV5-5; d_gene: NA; abundance: NA; CDR3aa: CASSKAHSIYYEQYF; CDR3nt: TGTGCCAGCAGCAAGGCACACAGTATCTATTACGAGCAGTACTTC
j_gene: TRBJ2-7; v_gene: TRBV7-6; d_gene: TRBD1; abundance: few; CDR3aa: CASRPTGAYEQYF; CDR3nt: TGTGCCAGCAGGCCTACAGGGGCCTACGAGCAGTACTTC
j_gene: TRBJ2-3; v_gene: TRBV7-2; d_gene: TRBD1; abundance: NA; CDR3aa: CASSHTGTGLVQTQYF; CDR3nt: TGTGCCAGCAGCCATACCGGGACAGGGCTCGTCCAGACGCAGTATTTT
j_gene: TRBJ2-5; v_gene: TRBV4-2; d_gene: TRBD1; abundance: many; CDR3aa: CASSQLDRGGQETQYF; CDR3nt: TGTGCCAGCAGCCAATTAGACAGGGGGGGCCAAGAGACCCAGTACTTC
j_gene: TRBJ1-2; v_gene: TRBV10-3; d_gene: NA; abundance: NA; CDR3aa: CAISEPEGSSPSF; CDR3nt: TGTGCCATCAGTGAGCCCGAGGGGTCCAGCCCGTCCTTC
j_gene: TRBJ1-2; v_gene: TRBV2; d_gene: TRBD1; abundance: NA; CDR3aa: CASVKGQDYGYTF; CDR3nt: TGTGCCAGCGTCAAGGGACAGGACTATGGCTACACCTTC
j_gene: TRBJ1-5; v_gene: TRBV9; d_gene: NA; abundance: NA; CDR3aa: CASSAYSNQPQHF; CDR3nt: TGTGCCAGCAGCGCGTATAGCAATCAGCCCCAGCATTTT
j_gene: TRBJ1-1; v_gene: TRBV2; d_gene: TRBD1; abundance: NA; CDR3aa: CASSRQGYTEDFF; CDR3nt: TGTGCCAGCAGTAGACAGGGCTACACTGAAGATTTCTTC
j_gene: TRBJ2-5; v_gene: TRBV19; d_gene: NA; abundance: many; CDR3aa: CASRVGAQETQYF; CDR3nt: TGTGCCAGTAGGGTCGGGGCCCAAGAGACCCAGTACTTC
j_gene: TRBJ1-1; v_gene: TRBV25-1; d_gene: NA; abundance: many; CDR3aa: CASSEGWGEGVSTEAFF; CDR3nt: TGTGCCAGCAGTGAGGGATGGGGGGAGGGGGTGAGCACTGAAGCTTTCTTT
j_gene: TRBJ1-2; v_gene: TRBV6-2/TRBV6-3; d_gene: NA; abundance: few; CDR3aa: CASTEPDRNYGYTF; CDR3nt: TGTGCCAGCACCGAGCCCGACAGGAACTATGGCTACACCTTC
j_gene: TRBJ1-5; v_gene: TRBV19; d_gene: TRBD1; abundance: NA; CDR3aa: CASSLVGTGDSNQPQHF; CDR3nt: TGTGCCAGCAGCTTAGTAGGGACAGGGGATAGCAATCAGCCCCAGCATTTT
j_gene: TRBJ1-6; v_gene: TRBV7-9; d_gene: NA; abundance: NA; CDR3aa: CASSWVDQHSPFGF; CDR3nt: TGTGCCAGCAGCTGGGTCGATCAGCACTCACCCTTTGGTTTT
j_gene: TRBJ2-7; v_gene: TRBV19; d_gene: NA; abundance: NA; CDR3aa: CASSVGEGQNQRQYF; CDR3nt: TGTGCCAGTAGTGTAGGAGAGGGACAAAATCAGCGCCAGTACTTC
j_gene: TRBJ2-7; v_gene: TRBV5-6; d_gene: TRBD2; abundance: NA; CDR3aa: CASRQTSGVAYEQYF; CDR3nt: TGTGCCAGCAGACAAACTAGCGGGGTGGCCTACGAGCAGTACTTC
j_gene: TRBJ1-4; v_gene: TRBV7-8; d_gene: NA; abundance: NA; CDR3aa: CASRGGRSMFF; CDR3nt: TGTGCCAGCCGCGGGGGGCGGTCCATGTTTTTT
j_gene: TRBJ2-7; v_gene: TRBV7-4; d_gene: NA; abundance: NA; CDR3aa: CASSRTVEGHF; CDR3nt: TGTGCCAGCAGCCGAACGGTTGAGGGGCACTTC
j_gene: TRBJ1-1; v_gene: TRBV7-3; d_gene: TRBD1; abundance: NA; CDR3aa: CASSFRGDRAEAFF; CDR3nt: TGTGCCAGCAGCTTCCGAGGGGACAGGGCCGAAGCTTTCTTT
j_gene: TRBJ2-3; v_gene: TRBV2; d_gene: NA; abundance: many; CDR3aa: CASRAPADTQYF; CDR3nt: TGTGCCAGCAGGGCACCAGCCGATACGCAGTATTTT
j_gene: TRBJ2-5; v_gene: TRBV20-1; d_gene: NA; abundance: many; CDR3aa: CSASPTGYETQYF; CDR3nt: TGCAGTGCTAGCCCGACAGGTTATGAGACCCAGTACTTC
j_gene: TRBJ1-1; v_gene: TRBV11-1; d_gene: TRBD1; abundance: many; CDR3aa: CASSLGGPFRAFF; CDR3nt: TGTGCCAGCAGCCTAGGGGGCCCCTTCAGAGCTTTCTTT
j_gene: TRBJ1-2; v_gene: TRBV7-2; d_gene: NA; abundance: NA; CDR3aa: CASSQEAERPNEQTF; CDR3nt: TGTGCCAGCAGCCAAGAGGCAGAAAGGCCCAATGAGCAGACCTTC
j_gene: TRBJ2-3; v_gene: TRBV12-3/TRBV12-4; d_gene: NA; abundance: NA; CDR3aa: CASSYTSSTDTQYF; CDR3nt: TGTGCCAGCAGTTACACGTCTAGCACAGATACGCAGTATTTT
j_gene: TRBJ1-2; v_gene: TRBV20-1; d_gene: TRBD1; abundance: NA; CDR3aa: CSALEAGGGHGYTF; CDR3nt: TGCAGTGCTCTAGAGGCAGGGGGCGGTCATGGCTACACCTTC
j_gene: TRBJ2-7; v_gene: TRBV11-2; d_gene: NA; abundance: NA; CDR3aa: CASRGRGGAVLYEQYF; CDR3nt: TGTGCCAGCAGGGGCAGGGGCGGGGCCGTTCTCTACGAGCAGTACTTC
j_gene: TRBJ1-6; v_gene: TRBV20-1; d_gene: NA; abundance: few; CDR3aa: CSAKSNRDASPLHF; CDR3nt: TGCAGTGCTAAGTCCAACAGGGACGCATCACCCCTCCACTTT
j_gene: TRBJ2-1; v_gene: TRBV7-3; d_gene: TRBD1; abundance: NA; CDR3aa: CASSRGQGRDKEQFF; CDR3nt: TGTGCCAGCAGCCGAGGACAGGGCCGTGACAAGGAGCAGTTCTTC
j_gene: TRBJ1-1; v_gene: TRBV20-1; d_gene: NA; abundance: once; CDR3aa: CSARDLGSGEAFF; CDR3nt: TGCAGTGCTAGAGATCTTGGTAGCGGAGAAGCTTTCTTT
j_gene: TRBJ2-5; v_gene: TRBV7-2; d_gene: NA; abundance: NA; CDR3aa: CASSSKRSGTQYF; CDR3nt: TGTGCCAGCAGTTCCAAACGGTCCGGAACCCAGTACTTC
j_gene: TRBJ1-1; v_gene: TRBV7-3; d_gene: NA; abundance: NA; CDR3aa: CASSPGGNTEAWF; CDR3nt: TGTGCCAGCAGCCCTGGTGGCAACACTGAAGCCTGGTTT
j_gene: TRBJ2-1; v_gene: TRBV12-3/TRBV12-4; d_gene: TRBD1; abundance: many; CDR3aa: CASSWQGGVSANEQFF; CDR3nt: TGTGCCAGCAGCTGGCAAGGGGGCGTCTCTGCTAATGAGCAGTTCTTC
j_gene: TRBJ1-2; v_gene: TRBV19; d_gene: TRBD1; abundance: many; CDR3aa: CASSTLDRGQGSGGYTF; CDR3nt: TGTGCCAGTAGTACCCTGGACAGGGGGCAAGGTTCGGGTGGCTACACCTTC
j_gene: TRBJ2-5; v_gene: TRBV7-9; d_gene: NA; abundance: NA; CDR3aa: CASSTPGGLRETQYF; CDR3nt: TGTGCCAGCAGCACCCCTGGGGGCTTAAGAGAGACCCAGTACTTC
j_gene: TRBJ2-3; v_gene: TRBV19; d_gene: NA; abundance: NA; CDR3aa: CASSIKRESTDTQYF; CDR3nt: TGTGCCAGTAGTATAAAAAGGGAGAGCACAGATACGCAGTATTTT
j_gene: TRBJ1-2; v_gene: TRBV2; d_gene: NA; abundance: NA; CDR3aa: CASSESLGNNYGYTF; CDR3nt: TGTGCCAGCAGTGAGAGTCTCGGCAATAACTATGGCTACACCTTC
j_gene: TRBJ1-6; v_gene: TRBV12-3/TRBV12-4; d_gene: TRBD1; abundance: NA; CDR3aa: CASRLDDRGNSPLHF; CDR3nt: TGTGCCAGCAGGTTGGATGACAGGGGTAATTCACCCCTCCACTTT
j_gene: TRBJ2-5; v_gene: TRBV20-1; d_gene: TRBD2; abundance: NA; CDR3aa: CSATPGGPLETQYF; CDR3nt: TGCAGTGCCACCCCGGGGGGACCGCTTGAGACCCAGTACTTC
j_gene: TRBJ1-2; v_gene: TRBV6-5; d_gene: TRBD1; abundance: many; CDR3aa: CASRLDREVGYTF; CDR3nt: TGTGCCAGCAGACTCGACAGGGAGGTGGGCTACACCTTC
j_gene: TRBJ2-5; v_gene: TRBV24-1; d_gene: NA; abundance: many; CDR3aa: CATSGAGQGAATQYF; CDR3nt: TGTGCCACCAGTGGGGCTGGCCAGGGAGCCGCGACCCAGTACTTC
j_gene: TRBJ2-7; v_gene: TRBV5-1; d_gene: TRBD1; abundance: once; CDR3aa: CASSRQGPEQYF; CDR3nt: TGCGCCAGCAGCCGACAGGGACCCGAGCAGTACTTC
j_gene: TRBJ2-7; v_gene: TRBV9; d_gene: NA; abundance: NA; CDR3aa: CASSETVGTPFGNF; CDR3nt: TGTGCCAGCAGCGAAACGGTTGGGACTCCGTTTGGAAACTTC
j_gene: TRBJ1-2; v_gene: TRBV7-2; d_gene: TRBD1; abundance: NA; CDR3aa: CTSSLVDRAQETQF; CDR3nt: TGTACCAGCAGCTTAGTGGACAGGGCCCAAGAGACCCAGTTC
j_gene: TRBJ1-5; v_gene: TRBV30; d_gene: NA; abundance: many; CDR3aa: CAWSRGSGVRNQPQHF; CDR3nt: TGTGCCTGGAGTAGAGGATCGGGGGTCAGAAATCAGCCCCAGCATTTT
j_gene: TRBJ2-1; v_gene: TRBV7-2; d_gene: TRBD1; abundance: NA; CDR3aa: CASSLGPRDRVYNEQLF; CDR3nt: TGTGCCAGCAGCTTAGGGCCTCGGGACAGGGTATACAATGAGCAGCTCTTC
j_gene: TRBJ1-6; v_gene: TRBV10-3; d_gene: NA; abundance: many; CDR3aa: CAISESTGLNSPLHF; CDR3nt: TGTGCCATCAGTGAGTCGACAGGACTTAATTCACCCCTCCACTTT
j_gene: TRBJ1-2; v_gene: TRBV20-1; d_gene: NA; abundance: NA; CDR3aa: CSAFKDTEAGYTF; CDR3nt: TGCAGTGCCTTCAAGGACACTGAAGCTGGCTACACCTTC
j_gene: TRBJ2-7; v_gene: TRBV20-1; d_gene: NA; abundance: many; CDR3aa: CSAGRNRPYEQYF; CDR3nt: TGCAGTGCTGGGCGGAACCGTCCCTACGAGCAGTACTTC
j_gene: TRBJ1-5; v_gene: TRBV7-2; d_gene: NA; abundance: many; CDR3aa: CASSFSQGYQPQHF; CDR3nt: TGTGCCAGCAGCTTTAGTCAGGGGTACCAGCCCCAGCATTTT